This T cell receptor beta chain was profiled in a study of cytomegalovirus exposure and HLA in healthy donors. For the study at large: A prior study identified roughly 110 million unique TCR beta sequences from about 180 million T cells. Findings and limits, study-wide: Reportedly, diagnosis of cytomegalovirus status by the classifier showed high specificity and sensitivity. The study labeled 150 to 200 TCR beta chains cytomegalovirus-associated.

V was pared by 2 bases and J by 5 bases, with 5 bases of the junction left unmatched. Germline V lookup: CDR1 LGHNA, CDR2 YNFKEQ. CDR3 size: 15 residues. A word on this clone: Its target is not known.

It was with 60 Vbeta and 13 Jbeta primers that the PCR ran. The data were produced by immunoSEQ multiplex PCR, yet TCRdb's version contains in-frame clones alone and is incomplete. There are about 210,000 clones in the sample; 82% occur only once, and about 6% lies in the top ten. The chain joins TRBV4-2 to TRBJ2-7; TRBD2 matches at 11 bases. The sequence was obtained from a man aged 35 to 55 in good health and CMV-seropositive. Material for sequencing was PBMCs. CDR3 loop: CASSQPSGRHHEQYF. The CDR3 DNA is TGTGCCAGCAGCCAACCTAGCGGGAGGCACCACGAGCAGTACTTC.